This T cell receptor beta chain was sequenced during a study of cytomegalovirus exposure and HLA in healthy donors. For this clone: The target antigen is unknown.

Points from the study as a whole: Published work reported that the classifier diagnosed cytomegalovirus status with high specificity and sensitivity. The study listed about 150 cytomegalovirus-associated TCR beta chains.

The method was immunoSEQ multiplex PCR; TCRdb's version includes in-frame clones alone and lacks a portion of them. The data contain fewer than 85,000 clones, about 93% of them singletons. V shed 0 bases and J 9 bases; nucleotides not matched to a gene: 14. The CDR3 sequence is 16 residues long. Germline V gives CDR1 SGDLS, CDR2 YYNGEE. The sample comprised PBMCs. The rearrangement uses TRBV9 and TRBJ2-5; 7 bases agree with TRBD2. The clonotype originates from a woman aged 18-30 years in good health and CMV-seronegative. CDR3 sequence (DNA): TGTGCCAGCAGCGTAGCTCCGGGGGGACGCTCGGGGTCCCAGTACTTC. Encoded protein: CASSVAPGGRSGSQYF.